Listed here are 25 T cell receptor beta chains from one sample, sequenced in a study of blood T cell repertoires in COVID-19. Generated by immunoSEQ multiplex PCR, the TCRdb table keeps only in-frame clones and is missing some. Seen here are roughly 520,000 clones, roughly 90% observed once, and the top ten hold about 1.7%. The sample taken for sequencing was PBMCs or T cells enriched from blood (not recorded which). These receptors all stem from a woman in her 40s who had recovered from COVID-19.

V and J are TRBV4-2 and TRBJ2-1; 9 bases map to TRBD1. V lost 0 bases, J lost 8 bases, and 8 bases stayed unmatched. Germline V lookup: CDR1 LGHNA, CDR2 YNFKEQ. The CDR3 extends over 16 amino acids. CDR3: CASSQDRDRARDEQFF. CDR3 coding DNA: TGTGCCAGCAGCCAAGACCGGGACAGGGCCAGGGATGAGCAGTTCTTC.

In its sample, this clone ranks as medium-sized. This sequence joins TRBV3-1 (or the pseudogene TRBV3-2) and TRBJ2-2; D is uncertain. Germline assignment: CDR1 LGHDT and CDR2 YNNKEL (reference sequence). The V and J ends lost 1 base and 0 bases respectively, with 6 bases between them. The CDR3 length is 15 residues. The CDR3 is CASSQVFPNTGELFF. The CDR3 DNA is TGTGCCAGCAGCCAAGTATTCCCGAACACCGGGGAGCTGTTTTTT.

The gene calls are TRBV13 and TRBJ2-2; 8 bases are shared with TRBD2. This CDR3 has 14 amino acids. Germline V gene data show CDR1 as PRHDT and CDR2 as FYEKMQ (reference sequence). V gave up 8 bases and J gave up 3 bases; unmatched junction bases: 5. The DNA of the CDR3 is TGTGCCAGCCGGGGGGGAACGGACACCGGGGAGCTGTTTTTT. Translation gives CASRGGTDTGELFF.

The rearrangement joins TRBV6-5 to TRBJ2-7; 7 positions match TRBD2. Germline CDR1 is MNHEY and CDR2 is SVGAGI. The CDR3 length is 14 residues. In DNA form, the CDR3 reads TGTGTGTTGGGGGGGTCCGCAAGCTCCTACGAGCAGTACTTC. Residues: CVLGGSASSYEQYF.

The V and J genes are TRBV7-9 and TRBJ2-5; TRBD2 might be the D (6 bases). Germline V CDR1 and CDR2: SEHNR, FQNEAQ (reference sequence). The CDR3 has 12 amino acids. The V and J ends lost 2 bases and 5 bases respectively, with 6 bases between them. The CDR3 nucleotides are TGTGCCAGCAGCTTACGGGGGGAGACCCAGTACTTC. The encoded protein is CASSLRGETQYF.

This sequence joins TRBV19 and TRBJ2-3, with 9 bases identical to TRBD2. The CDR3 length is 16 residues. In germline, CDR1 is LNHDA, CDR2 SQIVND (reference sequence). V lost 3 bases to trimming and J lost 1 base; unmatched junction nucleotides: 5. In nucleotides, the CDR3 is TGTGCCAGTAGTATCCCCTCTAGCGGGGGCACAGATACGCAGTATTTT. Translation: CASSIPSSGGTDTQYF.

The chain couples TRBV5-4 to TRBJ1-3; D is undetermined. The germline CDR1 and CDR2 sequences are SGHNT and YYREEE (reference sequence). CDR3 length: 16 amino acids. V lost 0 bases, J lost 0 bases, and 10 bases lay in between. CDR3 bases: TGTGCCAGCAGCTTGGGACACGCAATCTCTGGAAACACCATATATTTT. This codes for CASSLGHAISGNTIYF.

This rearrangement joins TRBV7-2 to TRBJ1-2; TRBD1 agrees at 7 bases. The V segment lost 4 bases and the J segment 10 bases; nucleotides outside the gene matches: 9. CDR1 SGHTA and CDR2 FQGNSA come from the germline V gene. CDR3 size: 13 residues. DNA for the CDR3: TGTGCCAGCAGCTCCAGACAGGGTTTAGACTACACCTTC. Protein product: CASSSRQGLDYTF.

The V call is TRBV5-6, the J call TRBJ1-5; D gene unclear. In germline, CDR1 is SGHDT, CDR2 YYEEEE. V was cut by 0 bases and J by 2 bases, with 12 bases left in between. The CDR3 loop spans 16 amino acids. Written as DNA, the CDR3 is TGTGCCAGCAGCTTGGGCGGTATTATTGGCAATCAGCCCCAGCATTTT. Translation: CASSLGGIIGNQPQHF. The complete variable domain, with remaining parts taken from reference TRBV5-6 and TRBJ1-5, reads DAGVTQSPTHLIKTRGQQVTLRCSPKSGHDTVSWYQQALGQGPQFIFQYYEEEERQRGNFPDRFSGHQFPNYSSELNVNALLLGDSALYLCASSLGGIIGNQPQHFGDGTRLSIL.

This rearrangement joins TRBV7-9 to TRBJ2-2; D may be TRBD1 (6 bases). Per germline, CDR1 SEHNR and CDR2 FQNEAQ (reference sequence). The CDR3 is made up of 14 amino acids. Trimming removed 9 bases at V and 7 bases at J, with 18 bases between. CDR3 DNA: TGTGCCAGTCGGAAGGGTGGGGGCCACGGGGAGCTGTTTTTT. Its translation is CASRKGGGHGELFF.

Comment on this clone: One end of the junction fails to match germline, which may point to a read error. The rearrangement joins TRBV19 to TRBJ2-6; D unresolved. Germline CDR1 is LNHDA and CDR2 is SQIVND (reference sequence). The CDR3 is 14 amino acids. For the CDR3, the DNA is TGTGCCAGTCAGGTTACCTCTGGTGCCAACGTCCTGACTTTC. Encoded protein: CASQVTSGANVLTF.

The chain uses TRBV6-2 or TRBV6-3 and TRBJ1-5, with no clear D. Per germline, CDR1 MNHEY and CDR2 SVGEGT. The CDR3 has 14 amino acids. V was trimmed by 2 bases and J by 7 bases, leaving 12 bases between them. The CDR3 spells CASSYGREFQPQHF. The CDR3 region has the DNA TGTGCCAGCAGTTACGGTCGGGAATTCCAGCCCCAGCATTTT.

The chain has TRBV14 and TRBJ2-2; no reliable D call. Germline values: CDR1 SGHDN, CDR2 FVKESK. This CDR3 is built from 14 residues. With 4 bases removed from V and 5 bases from J, the gap between germline ends came to 11 bases. This CDR3 is CASSRARLTGELFF. CDR3 coding DNA: TGTGCCAGCAGCCGCGCAAGATTAACCGGGGAGCTGTTTTTT.

The J gene is TRBJ2-7, the V gene TRBV19, with D maybe TRBD1 (7 bases). Trimming removed 3 bases at V and 2 bases at J, with 14 bases between. The CDR3 spans 15 residues. Germline CDR1 is LNHDA and CDR2 is SQIVND (reference sequence). CDR3 in amino acids: CASSIARGVTYEQYF. CDR3 DNA: TGTGCCAGTAGTATCGCCAGGGGGGTAACCTACGAGCAGTACTTC.

The CDR3 region is CASSLSTARTDGYTF. Written as DNA, the CDR3 is TGCGCCAGCAGCTTGAGTACAGCACGAACGGATGGCTACACCTTC. The rearrangement joins TRBV5-1 to TRBJ1-2, with no clear D. Trimming took 1 base from V and 6 from J, leaving 16 bases between them. Germline CDR1 SGHRS, CDR2 YFSETQ. The CDR3 has 15 amino acids.

This clone was picked up one time. The rearrangement uses TRBV12-3 or TRBV12-4 and TRBJ1-2, with D unresolved. The V end was cut by 4 bases, the J end by 8 bases, with 14 bases between. CDR3 length: 13 amino acids. The CDR3 here is CASSYYGSEGYTF. The CDR3 DNA follows: TGTGCCAGCAGTTACTACGGTTCGGAAGGCTACACCTTC.

This clone occurred once. The chain recombines TRBV5-4 with TRBJ2-7; TRBD1 matches 7 bases. Germline trimming cut 2 bases from V and 3 bases from J; bases unmatched to any gene: 8. The CDR3 has 15 amino acids. CDR1 and CDR2 (germline): SGHNT, YYREEE (reference sequence). The CDR3 is CASSFVQGVSYEQYF. CDR3 nucleotides: TGTGCCAGCAGCTTTGTCCAGGGGGTGAGCTACGAGCAGTACTTC. The complete variable domain, with remaining parts taken from reference TRBV5-4 and TRBJ2-7, reads ETGVTQSPTHLIKTRGQQVTLRCSSQSGHNTVSWYQQALGQGPQFIFQYYREEENGRGNFPPRFSGLQFPNYSSELNVNALELDDSALYLCASSFVQGVSYEQYFGPGTRLTVT.

This sequence joins TRBV15 and TRBJ2-3; no reliable D call. The germline gives CDR1 LNHNV, CDR2 YYDKDF (reference sequence). V lost 0 bases, J lost 2 bases, and 6 bases lay in between. This CDR3 region has 14 residues. The CDR3 reads CATSRESYTDTQYF. The CDR3 DNA reads as TGTGCCACCAGCAGAGAGAGTTACACAGATACGCAGTATTTT. The entire variable domain, with the rest obtained from reference TRBV15 and TRBJ2-3, is as follows: DAMVIQNPRYQVTQFGKPVTLSCSQTLNHNVMYWYQQKSSQAPKLLFHYYDKDFNNEADTPDNFQSRRPNTSFCFLDIRSPGLGDTAMYLCATSRESYTDTQYFGPGTRLTVL.

The genes are TRBV5-1 and TRBJ1-6; perhaps TRBD1 as D (6 bases). CDR1 is SGHRS, CDR2 YFSETQ, per germline. The CDR3 has 17 amino acids. V shed 0 bases and J shed 0 bases, with 10 bases lying between them. The CDR3 DNA is TGCGCCAGCAGCTTGGGGACAGCGAGCTCCTATAATTCACCCCTCCACTTT. Its protein is CASSLGTASSYNSPLHF.

This chain links TRBV20-1 with TRBJ1-2, with a tentative D call TRBD1 (5 bases). The CDR3 contains 11 residues. Trimming took 5 bases from V and 6 from J, leaving 10 bases between them. Germline V CDR1 and CDR2: DFQATT, SNEGSKA (reference sequence). CDR3 nucleotides: TGCAGTGCTGGGGGGACGGATGGCTACACCTTC. Translation: CSAGGTDGYTF.

The V gene is TRBV6-1, the J gene TRBJ1-2; D uncertain. The ends were cut back, 2 bases at V and 7 bases at J, with 11 bases in the middle. The CDR3 sequence is 13 residues long. Germline assignment: CDR1 MNHNS and CDR2 SASEGT. This CDR3 reads CASSEWAGSGYTF. The CDR3 DNA reads TGTGCCAGCAGTGAATGGGCTGGGTCTGGCTACACCTTC.

This chain uses TRBV19 with TRBJ2-2; no clear D gene. Germline CDR1 LNHDA, CDR2 SQIVND (reference sequence). The ends were cut back, 5 bases at V and 4 bases at J, with 8 bases in the middle. The CDR3 totals 13 residues. The CDR3 loop is CASSLTSTGELFF. CDR3 nucleotide sequence: TGTGCCAGTAGTTTGACAAGCACCGGGGAGCTGTTTTTT. Combining the CDR3 with reference TRBV19 and TRBJ2-2 gives the whole variable domain DGGITQSPKYLFRKEGQNVTLSCEQNLNHDAMYWYRQDPGQGLRLIYYSQIVNDFQKGDIAEGYSVSREKKESFPLTVTSAQKNPTAFYLCASSLTSTGELFFGEGSRLTVL.

The chain carries TRBV15 and TRBJ1-2; D gene uncertain. CDR3 size: 15 residues. Trimming shortened V by 0 bases and J by 4 bases, and 12 bases separated the two germline ends. Germline values: CDR1 LNHNV, CDR2 YYDKDF (reference sequence). CDR3 region: CATSRDRGEGYGYTF. The CDR3 coding sequence is TGTGCCACCAGCAGAGATCGTGGGGAGGGCTATGGCTACACCTTC.

The chain links TRBV9 to TRBJ2-7; 7 positions match TRBD1. Trimming cost V 0 bases and J 8 bases; bases outside gene matches: 14. This CDR3 contains 16 residues. CDR1 and CDR2 from the germline V gene are SGDLS and YYNGEE. The CDR3, as DNA: TGTGCCAGCAGCGTAGACCCAATCGCCGACAGGGTCAAGCAGTACTTC. Translated, it gives CASSVDPIADRVKQYF.

The chain employs TRBV4-1 and TRBJ2-7; TRBD2 matches 8 bases. This CDR3 has 15 amino acids. V lost 0 bases, J lost 2 bases, and 3 bases stayed unmatched. CDR1 and CDR2 from the germline V gene are MGHRA and YSYEKL. The CDR3 loop is CASSQETGGAYEQYF. CDR3 nucleotide sequence: TGCGCCAGCAGCCAAGAAACGGGGGGGGCCTACGAGCAGTACTTC.